The TCR beta chain under discussion was sequenced for a study of blood T cell repertoires in COVID-19. There are 13 residues in the CDR3. CDR1 SGDLS and CDR2 YYNGEE come from the germline V gene. Trimming stripped 3 bases from V and 6 bases from J, with 12 bases between. Using immunoSEQ multiplex PCR, the repertoire was profiled, and TCRdb retains in-frame clones only, with some absent. The sample records around 60,000 clones, around 90% being singletons. Sequencing used peripheral blood. The TCR comes from a man aged 60 to 69 with active COVID-19. The chain carries TRBV9 and TRBJ1-2; D is perhaps TRBD1 (6 bases). The DNA for the CDR3 is TGTGCCAGCAGCGGGCGGGGGCCGGATGGCTACACCTTC. Translating it yields CASSGRGPDGYTF.